The following is a T cell receptor (beta chain) sequence with its context. This receptor's antigen is unknown. No qualities accompany the bases; no much larger clone lies one base away. The data were taken from a study of blood T cell repertoires in COVID-19 (dated by TCRdb to about 2020). As for the study more broadly: Samples covering the acute and convalescent phases of COVID-19 were provided by collaborators in the United States, Italy and Spain. Nearly every sample came with metadata listing a de-identified subject ID, COVID-19 status, age in years and sex. The repertoires were released in a freely available public database meant as a resource for research on the immune response to SARS-CoV-2. The material from the prospective study consisted of cDNA or gDNA derived from T cells, B-cell-depleted T cells, or PBMCs. The samples were drawn from the first 160 participants of the ongoing ImmuneRACE study and from over a thousand subjects provided by 6 global collaborators. Subjects who had been exposed to COVID-19, were actively infected with it, or had recovered from it provided the deeply sampled blood TCRbeta repertoires that made up the dataset. Where HLA class I and class II types were available, the types were taken from metadata supplied by the sample provider, not from assay-based typing. General conclusions and limits of the study: How much clinical and demographic metadata was included differed by source and by participant, and the metadata was provided uncurated.

The immunoSEQ Assay, a bias-controlled multiplex PCR, was used to amplify TCRbeta CDR3 regions from genomic DNA. The authors processed their data as follows. The number of nucleated cells in each sample was estimated from the amplification of reference gene primers within the assay. To quantify the absolute abundance of each unique TCRbeta CDR3 rearrangement, sequence reads were collapsed and filtered. Productive Simpson clonality was computed per sample as the square root of Simpson's diversity index over productive rearrangements. This is the immuneACCESS table as TCRdb keeps it, with only in-frame sequences that have V and J called. A part of the clones is gone; compared with another copy, unresolved V genes explain less than half, and the rest is unexplained. V, J and clone size are those of that table, while D and trimming were read from the DNA. The sample table lists roughly 150,000 clones, roughly 85% of them with a count of one. The ten biggest clones cover around 2% of the sample.

From cysteine to phenylalanine, the CDR3 is 13 amino acids long. The retained sequence is limited to the CDR3, 39 bases, with the frame set at the first base. The germline V end is reduced by 5 bases and the J end by 5 bases; junction bases left unmatched: 2. CDR1 and CDR2 are read off the germline V gene (reference sequence) as LNHDA and SQIVND. Collaborating institutions collected whole blood in K2EDTA tubes following their own protocols. For TCRbeta analysis, collaborators shipped samples as frozen whole blood, isolated PBMCs, or DNA extracted from either of those sample types. This TCR was sampled from an elderly woman with acute or convalescent COVID-19. What was sequenced was peripheral blood. In this chain, TRBV19 is recombined with TRBJ2-1; TRBD1 matches 8 bases in the middle. The CDR3 has the sequence CASSQDRDNEQFF. The nucleotide sequence is TGTGCCAGTAGTCAGGACAGGGACAATGAGCAGTTCTTC.